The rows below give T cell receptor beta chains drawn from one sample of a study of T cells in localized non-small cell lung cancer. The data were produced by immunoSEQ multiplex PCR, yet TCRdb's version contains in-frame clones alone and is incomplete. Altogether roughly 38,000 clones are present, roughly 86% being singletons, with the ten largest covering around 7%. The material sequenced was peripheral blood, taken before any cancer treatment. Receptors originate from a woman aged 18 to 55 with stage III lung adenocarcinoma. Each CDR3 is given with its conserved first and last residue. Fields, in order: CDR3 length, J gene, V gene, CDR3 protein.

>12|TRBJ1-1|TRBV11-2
CASSLSLSEAFF
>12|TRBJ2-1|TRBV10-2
CASTIRDTEQFF
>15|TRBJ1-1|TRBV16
CASSQSGGMNTEAFF
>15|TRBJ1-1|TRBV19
CASTARIRTNTEAFF
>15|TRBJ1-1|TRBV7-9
CASSLNEGAHTEAFF
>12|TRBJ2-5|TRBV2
CASRRLAGEVYF
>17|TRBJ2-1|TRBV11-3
CASSSLPGHETGNEQFF
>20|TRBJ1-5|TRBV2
CASSAWSDRGSYYSNQPQHF
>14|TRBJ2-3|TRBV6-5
CASSLSGNTDTQYF
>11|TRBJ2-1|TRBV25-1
CASRSYNEQFF
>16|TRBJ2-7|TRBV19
CASTPRGTGGTYEQYF
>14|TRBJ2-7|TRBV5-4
CASSSDRGLYEQYF
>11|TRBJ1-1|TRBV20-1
CSALMNTEAFF
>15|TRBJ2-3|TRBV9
CASSVMAGSTDTQYF
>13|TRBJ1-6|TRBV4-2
CASSLAVDSPLHF
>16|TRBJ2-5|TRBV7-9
CASSLGSGGPWETQYF
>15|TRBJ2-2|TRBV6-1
CASKAARANTGELFF
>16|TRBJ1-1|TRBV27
CASSRNRDYFSLEAFF
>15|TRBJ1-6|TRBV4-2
CASSQGPDRNSPLHF
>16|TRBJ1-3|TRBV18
CASSPPATGSGNTIYF
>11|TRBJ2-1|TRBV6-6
CASSPRGEQFF
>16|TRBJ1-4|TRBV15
CATSKRQAPNGEKLFF
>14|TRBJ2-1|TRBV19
CASSITETYNEQFF
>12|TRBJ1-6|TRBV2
CASSEGDSPLHF
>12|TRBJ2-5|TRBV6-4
CASSGSAETQYF
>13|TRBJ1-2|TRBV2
CASSDGNKYGYTF
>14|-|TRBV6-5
CASSQPREGDEQYF
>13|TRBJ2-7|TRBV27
CATSIGEHYEQYF
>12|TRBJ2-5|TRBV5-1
CASSFGFETQYF
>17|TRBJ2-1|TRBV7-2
CASSLGSAGGPYNEQFF
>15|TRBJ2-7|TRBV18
CASSLIGTGPYEQYF
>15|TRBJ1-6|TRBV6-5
CASRGPGTVNSPLHF
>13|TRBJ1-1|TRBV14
CASQQGLNTEAFF
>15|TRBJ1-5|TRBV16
CASSQPGGGTQPQHF
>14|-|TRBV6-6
CASQRTGAAYEQYF
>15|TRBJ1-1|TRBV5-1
CASSFRTGGNTEAFF
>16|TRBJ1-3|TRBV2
CASRGDRGNSGNTIYF
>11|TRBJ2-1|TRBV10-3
CAIRQINEQFF
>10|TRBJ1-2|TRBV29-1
CSVEGYGYTF
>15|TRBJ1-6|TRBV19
CASSTFGQGDSPLHF
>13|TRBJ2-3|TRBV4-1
CASSQVGIDTQYF